One sample yielded the 30 T cell receptor beta chains listed below, sequenced in a study of shared clonotypes between healthy human individuals (dated by TCRdb to about 2020). The library relied on the immunoSEQ multiplex PCR assay. TCRdb provides this immuneACCESS table in a form limited to in-frame rearrangements. Some clones are lacking; in checked studies, under half of them reflect an unresolved V gene, and why the rest are absent is not known. This sample gives approximately 530,000 clones in total; roughly 95% of them show up just once. The ten largest account for approximately 0.06% of the sample. The sample taken for sequencing was naive CD4+ T cells sorted from blood. The cell subset or site tag for this specimen amounts to: CD45RA+ positively selected. Every receptor here comes from a woman aged 30 to 39 in good health.

The chain links TRBV10-3 to TRBJ1-3, with 8 bases lining up with TRBD1. Germline V CDR1 and CDR2: ENHRY, SYGVKD. The CDR3 is made up of 14 amino acids. With V trimmed by 10 bases and J by 0 bases, 5 bases remained unmatched. The DNA for the CDR3 is TGTGCCAGTACAGGGGGATCCTCTGGAAACACCATATATTTT. This sequence encodes CASTGGSSGNTIYF.

The chain recombines TRBV6-5 with TRBJ1-3; a possible D gene is TRBD1 (6 bases). Trimming shortened V by 6 bases and J by 6 bases, and 18 bases separated the two germline ends. This CDR3 region has 15 residues. Germline CDR1 and CDR2: MNHEY and SVGAGI. This CDR3 reads CASSRFGQLENTIYF. The CDR3 region has the DNA TGTGCCAGCAGCCGCTTTGGACAGTTGGAAAACACCATATATTTT.

The V call is TRBV5-1, the J call TRBJ2-3, with D tentatively TRBD1 or TRBD2 (6 bases each). CDR1 is SGHRS and CDR2 is YFSETQ in the germline V gene. The CDR3 is 15 residues long. Trimming left V 5 bases short and J 5 bases short, with 18 bases between. This chain's CDR3 is CASSRARGREDTQYF. The CDR3 coding sequence is TGCGCCAGCAGTCGGGCCCGGGGGCGTGAAGATACGCAGTATTTT.

The chain is built from TRBV5-1 and TRBJ2-5, with 11 bases matching TRBD2. Germline V lookup: CDR1 SGHRS, CDR2 YFSETQ. Germline trimming cut 4 bases from V and 5 bases from J; bases unmatched to any gene: 4. The CDR3 sequence is 14 residues long. CDR3 nucleotides: TGCGCCAGCAGCCGAACTAGCGGGAGTGAGACCCAGTACTTC. Translating gives CASSRTSGSETQYF. Using reference TRBV5-1 and TRBJ2-5 for the parts outside the CDR3, the full variable domain is KAGVTQTPRYLIKTRGQQVTLSCSPISGHRSVSWYQQTPGQGLQFLFEYFSETQRNKGNFPGRFSGRQFSNSRSEMNVSTLELGDSALYLCASSRTSGSETQYFGPGTRLLVL.

The chain has TRBV2 and TRBJ2-4; D uncertain. The CDR3 length is 15 residues. The V gene lost 2 bases and the J gene lost 0 bases, with 8 bases spanning the gap. The germline CDR1 and CDR2 sequences are SNHLY and FYNNEI. CDR3 protein: CASSERTVAKNIQYF. Written as DNA, the CDR3 is TGTGCCAGCAGTGAAAGGACGGTAGCCAAAAACATTCAGTACTTC.

The chain couples TRBV30 to TRBJ2-7, with D perhaps given as TRBD1 or TRBD2 (5 bases each). This CDR3 is 15 amino acids long. Germline lookup yields CDR1 GTSNPN and CDR2 SVGIG (reference sequence). V was clipped by 0 bases and J by 2 bases, with 14 bases between them. Written as DNA, the CDR3 is TGTGCCTGGAGTGTACGGGACCGTCGCGCCTACGAGCAGTACTTC. Residues: CAWSVRDRRAYEQYF.

This sequence joins TRBV7-8 and TRBJ1-4; D is unresolved. The length of the CDR3 is 13 residues. Trimming removed 0 bases from V and 8 bases from J, with 7 bases in between. In germline, CDR1 is SGHVS, CDR2 FQNEAQ. Here the CDR3 DNA reads TGTGCCAGCAGCTTAGCACTTGAGGAAAAACTGTTTTTT. Translating gives CASSLALEEKLFF.

The V and J genes are TRBV29-1 and TRBJ1-5; TRBD1 aligns across 7 bases. V shed 0 bases and J 7 bases; nucleotides not matched to a gene: 6. CDR1 and CDR2 from the germline V gene are SQVTM and ANQGSEA. The CDR3 length is 14 residues. CDR3 sequence (DNA): TGCAGCGTTGAAGAAGGCCAGGGGGGCCAGCCCCAGCATTTT. Residues: CSVEEGQGGQPQHF.

This clone has a single count. The chain combines TRBV19 with TRBJ1-2, with D hard to call. CDR1 is LNHDA, CDR2 SQIVND, per germline (reference sequence). The ends were cut back, 2 bases at V and 0 bases at J, with 13 bases in the middle. The CDR3 consists of 16 residues. The CDR3 DNA reads TGTGCCAGTAGTATAATAGGAGGGCAAGCTAACTATGGCTACACCTTC. Translating gives CASSIIGGQANYGYTF.

The gene calls are TRBV4-1 and TRBJ2-2; unclear D gene. The CDR3 has 14 residues. Germline lookup yields CDR1 MGHRA and CDR2 YSYEKL. Trimming pared 0 bases from V and 1 base from J, leaving 3 bases between. The CDR3 loop reads CASSQDRNTGELFF. DNA of the CDR3: TGCGCCAGCAGCCAAGACAGGAACACCGGGGAGCTGTTTTTT.

The gene calls are TRBV6-1 and TRBJ2-6; 8 bases align to TRBD1. The junction had 2 bases not matched to a gene; V was cut back by 4 bases and J by 0 bases. Germline values: CDR1 MNHNS, CDR2 SASEGT. The CDR3 sequence is 16 residues long. The CDR3 DNA reads TGTGCCAGCAGTGCAACAGGGGGCTCTGGGGCCAACGTCCTGACTTTC. Translating gives CASSATGGSGANVLTF.

V is TRBV19 and J is TRBJ2-1, with D uncertain. V was cut by 1 base and J by 4 bases, with 11 bases left in between. The CDR3 is 15 residues long. Germline CDR1 reads LNHDA; CDR2 reads SQIVND (reference sequence). The CDR3 loop reads CASSIVSSGYNEQFF. The CDR3 DNA sequence: TGTGCCAGTAGTATAGTGTCTAGTGGTTACAATGAGCAGTTCTTC.

Note on this clone: Other DNA sequences within the sample encode an identical CDR3. This chain uses TRBV28 with TRBJ1-5; weak D call: TRBD1 (5 bases). CDR1 is MDHEN and CDR2 is SYDVKM in the germline V gene. The CDR3 is 15 amino acids. V was shortened by 5 bases and J by 3 bases, with 14 bases between the two germline ends. The CDR3 sequence is CASSRGGADNQPQHF. The DNA of the CDR3 is TGTGCCAGCAGTAGGGGAGGGGCGGACAATCAGCCCCAGCATTTT.

This clone was recorded only once. The chain has TRBV27 and TRBJ1-1; 8 bases match TRBD1. The CDR3 runs to 15 residues. Trimming removed 6 bases from V and 2 bases from J; junction bases left unmatched: 8. Germline V CDR1 and CDR2: MNHEY, SMNVEV (reference sequence). This chain's CDR3 is CASRPWTGPNTEAFF. CDR3 nucleotide sequence: TGTGCCAGCAGACCCTGGACAGGGCCAAACACTGAAGCTTTCTTT.

The rearrangement joins TRBV6-5 to TRBJ2-1, with D tentatively TRBD2 (6 bases). Trimming shortened V by 6 bases and J by 3 bases, and 12 bases separated the two germline ends. Germline V gene data show CDR1 as MNHEY and CDR2 as SVGAGI. The CDR3 sequence is 14 residues long. The DNA of the CDR3 is TGTGCCAGCAGGCACGGGACTTACTACAATGAGCAGTTCTTC. This codes for CASRHGTYYNEQFF.

The chain's CDR3 is CASSEVPGLAEQYF. The CDR3 region has the DNA TGCGCCAGCAGTGAGGTCCCGGGACTAGCAGAGCAGTACTTC. The chain is built from TRBV10-2 and TRBJ2-7; 9 bases match TRBD2. V gave up 2 bases and J gave up 7 bases; unmatched junction bases: 6. CDR1 is WSHSY and CDR2 is SAAADI in the germline V gene. The CDR3 extends over 14 amino acids.

V gene TRBV5-6 combines with J gene TRBJ2-1, with D possibly being TRBD1 or TRBD2 (5 bases each). The CDR3 is 18 amino acids. Looked up from germline, CDR1 is SGHDT and CDR2 is YYEEEE. The germline V and J ends were trimmed by 2 bases and 1 base, with 19 bases remaining between them. In DNA, the CDR3 is TGTGCCAGCAGCTTAACAACCTTCCCGGGACGGTCCTACAATGAGCAGTTCTTC. Translated, it gives CASSLTTFPGRSYNEQFF.

The rearrangement uses TRBV5-4 and TRBJ2-5; no clear D gene. This CDR3 region has 14 residues. The germline V gene encodes CDR1 SGHNT and CDR2 YYREEE (reference sequence). V lost 1 base to trimming and J lost 1 base, with 8 bases between them. As DNA, the CDR3 is TGTGCCAGCAGCTTGACGGCTAGCCAAGAGACCCAGTACTTC. This codes for CASSLTASQETQYF.

The chain employs TRBV6-5 and TRBJ2-7; 13 positions match TRBD2. This CDR3 region has 14 residues. V lost 5 bases, J lost 4 bases, and 2 bases stayed unmatched. CDR1 is MNHEY, CDR2 SVGAGI, per germline. The CDR3 coding sequence is TGTGCCAGCAGTACACTAGCGGGAGGGTACGAGCAGTACTTC. This codes for CASSTLAGGYEQYF.

V gene TRBV7-8 combines with J gene TRBJ2-1; 8 bases are shared with TRBD2. CDR1 is SGHVS, CDR2 FQNEAQ, per germline. V shed 5 bases, J shed 5 bases, and the junction held 14 bases outside the gene matches. The CDR3 is made up of 17 amino acids. The CDR3 reads CASSPPTGLVIHNEQFF. The CDR3 nucleotides are TGTGCCAGCAGCCCCCCCACGGGACTAGTCATACACAATGAGCAGTTCTTC.

The gene calls are TRBV19 and TRBJ1-2, with 8 nucleotides matching TRBD1. Germline loops: CDR1 LNHDA, CDR2 SQIVND (reference sequence). CDR3 length: 14 residues. Unmatched junction bases numbered 6, after V lost 5 bases and J lost 4 bases. The chain's CDR3 is CASSFTGQGYGYTF. CDR3 DNA sequence: TGTGCCAGTAGTTTTACCGGACAGGGCTATGGCTACACCTTC.

This clone has only one observation. The chain recombines TRBV6-6 with TRBJ1-5, with D perhaps TRBD1 (6 bases). CDR3 length equals 14 residues. Germline CDR1 MNHNY, CDR2 SVGAGI (reference sequence). V lost 0 bases to trimming and J lost 7 bases, with 10 bases between them. The CDR3 reads CASSYSQGRQPQHF. In nucleotides, the CDR3 is TGTGCCAGCAGTTACTCACAGGGACGCCAGCCCCAGCATTTT.

The CDR3 sequence is CASSPQGLLAKNIQYF. For the CDR3, the DNA is TGTGCCAGCAGCCCCCAGGGGCTATTAGCCAAAAACATTCAGTACTTC. The genes are TRBV7-9 and TRBJ2-4; D perhaps matches TRBD1 (6 bases). V was clipped by 5 bases and J by 0 bases, with 14 bases between them. The CDR3 contains 16 residues. Germline V lookup: CDR1 SEHNR, CDR2 FQNEAQ (reference sequence). The complete variable domain, with remaining parts taken from reference TRBV7-9 and TRBJ2-4, reads DTGVSQNPRHKITKRGQNVTFRCDPISEHNRLYWYRQTLGQGPEFLTYFQNEAQLEKSRLLSDRFSAERPKGSFSTLEIQRTEQGDSAMYLCASSPQGLLAKNIQYFGAGTRLSVL.

The rearrangement joins TRBV9 to TRBJ2-7; D may correspond to TRBD1 or TRBD2 (5 bases each). The V end was cut by 0 bases, the J end by 2 bases, with 9 bases between. The CDR3 spans 14 residues. Germline CDR1 is SGDLS and CDR2 is YYNGEE. The CDR3 is CASSVGDGPYEQYF. CDR3 bases: TGTGCCAGCAGCGTAGGGGACGGACCCTACGAGCAGTACTTC.

The CDR3 loop is CASSQQGDTEAFF. The CDR3, as DNA: TGTGCCAGCAGCCAACAGGGGGACACTGAAGCTTTCTTT. This chain uses TRBV7-9 with TRBJ1-1, with 8 bases fitting TRBD1. The germline V gene has CDR1 SEHNR and CDR2 FQNEAQ (reference sequence). After removal of 5 bases from V and 3 bases from J, the junction contained 2 bases not matched to a gene. CDR3 length equals 13 residues. The variable domain in full, with the rest retrieved from reference TRBV7-9 and TRBJ1-1, is DTGVSQNPRHKITKRGQNVTFRCDPISEHNRLYWYRQTLGQGPEFLTYFQNEAQLEKSRLLSDRFSAERPKGSFSTLEIQRTEQGDSAMYLCASSQQGDTEAFFGQGTRLTVV.

A single count supports this clone. V usage is TRBV7-3 and J usage is TRBJ2-1; 9 bases match TRBD2. The CDR3 extends over 16 amino acids. Germline values: CDR1 SGHTA, CDR2 FQGTGA. The V gene end was trimmed by 1 base and the J gene end by 6 bases; junction bases not matched to a gene: 7. The CDR3 sequence is CASSLMSGTSRNEQFF. The CDR3 DNA is TGTGCCAGCAGCTTAATGTCCGGGACTAGCCGCAATGAGCAGTTCTTC.

V gene TRBV18 combines with J gene TRBJ2-7; D is possibly TRBD1 (6 bases). Germline CDR1 and CDR2: KGHSH and LQKENI. Between the trimmed V and J ends, which lost 4 bases and 6 bases, there was a span of 16 bases. This CDR3 comprises 14 residues. The CDR3 DNA follows: TGTGCCAGCTCACACCGACAGGAGAGGGGCGAGCAGTACTTC. Translated: CASSHRQERGEQYF.

The V and J genes are TRBV27 and TRBJ2-2; D may match TRBD1 or TRBD2 (5 bases each). With 11 bases removed from V and 0 bases from J, the gap between germline ends came to 16 bases. The germline CDR1 and CDR2 sequences are MNHEY and SMNVEV (reference sequence). CDR3 length: 15 residues. CDR3 sequence: CAVRDGPANTGELFF. CDR3 sequence (DNA): TGTGCCGTAAGGGACGGACCTGCGAACACCGGGGAGCTGTTTTTT.

The chain employs TRBV28 and TRBJ1-1, with D tentatively TRBD1 (6 bases). Trimming took 8 bases from V and 7 from J, leaving 17 bases between them. CDR3 length equals 13 residues. CDR1 is MDHEN, CDR2 SYDVKM, per germline. In nucleotides, the CDR3 is TGTGCCAGCGTGCGGGACATACCCTATGAAGCTTTCTTT. Encoded protein: CASVRDIPYEAFF.

This clone appeared a single time. This chain joins TRBV27 and TRBJ1-1; 9 nucleotides match TRBD1. J was trimmed by 5 bases and V by 3 bases; bases with no gene match: 22. This CDR3 is built from 20 residues. Germline V gene sequence: CDR1 MNHEY, CDR2 SMNVEV (reference sequence). The CDR3, as DNA: TGTGCCAGCAGTTTCCGATCAGGTGTTACCGGGACAGGGCGGCGGACTGAAGCTTTCTTT. This codes for CASSFRSGVTGTGRRTEAFF.